This T cell receptor beta chain was captured in a study of Tregs in tolerant kidney transplant recipients. Some clones are missing from TCRdb's copy, which holds only in-frame ones; the method was immunoSEQ multiplex PCR. The sample carries 85,000 to 90,000 clones, approximately 94% recorded once. Unstimulated regulatory T cells (CD4+CD25+CD127-), CD4+CD25- non-regulatory cells, CD4 and CD8 cells were FACS-sorted from thawed PBMCs. In germline, CDR1 is SGHDT, CDR2 YYEEEE. The CDR3 contains 15 residues. The junction had 6 bases not matched to a gene; V was cut back by 4 bases and J by 8 bases. The source material was CD8+ T cells from blood. The source of this sequence is a human donor in good health. The chain employs TRBV5-6 and TRBJ2-1; TRBD2 aligns across 13 bases. The CDR3 region is CASSPTSGRIYEQFF. In nucleotides, the CDR3 is TGTGCCAGCAGCCCGACTAGCGGGAGGATCTATGAGCAGTTCTTC.